This T cell receptor (beta chain) came from a study of OX40 agonist ivuxolimab in advanced cancers. CDR1 and CDR2 from the germline V gene are ENHRY and SYGVKD. V lost 4 bases, J lost 6 bases, and 22 bases lay in between. The CDR3 totals 16 residues. General study results and limits: The average count of expanded clones was higher among CD8+ T cells than among CD4+.

In the case of this clone: The target antigen is unknown.

Repertoires were generated with immunoSEQ multiplex PCR, while TCRdb's copy carries only in-frame clones and drops some. The sample has under 85,000 clones; roughly 88% are singletons. The V gene is TRBV10-3, the J gene TRBJ2-7; tentatively, D is TRBD1 (6 bases). The sequence came from an adult with an advanced solid tumor such as melanoma, head and neck, liver or kidney cancer. The source was CD4+ or CD8+ T cells sorted from blood, collected in a trial of the OX40 agonist ivuxolimab. The CDR3 here is CAISVPTGSHASEQYF. CDR3 coding DNA: TGTGCCATCAGTGTACCCACAGGGAGTCATGCCTCCGAGCAGTACTTC.